The clone carrying this T cell receptor (beta chain) was seen once. Germline loops: CDR1 MNHEY, CDR2 SVGAGI. J was trimmed by 5 bases and V by 6 bases; bases with no gene match: 5. The CDR3 runs 13 residues. The data derive from a study of blood T cell repertoires in COVID-19. Looking at the study overall: COVID-19 samples from acute and convalescent phases originated in the United States, Italy and Spain. PBMCs, B-cell-depleted T cells, or T cells were the source of the cDNA or gDNA that made up the material.

The assay was immunoSEQ multiplex PCR, and TCRdb's table has in-frame clones only and misses some. Among some 87,000 clones, about three quarters were seen once, and the ten largest hold approximately 19%. The chain is built from TRBV6-5 and TRBJ2-5; 8 nucleotides line up with TRBD1. This clonotype was sampled from an elderly woman with active or convalescent COVID-19. Input material: peripheral blood. The CDR3 DNA sequence: TGTGCCAGCAGGGACAGGGTCGGGGAGACCCAGTACTTC. It yields the protein CASRDRVGETQYF.